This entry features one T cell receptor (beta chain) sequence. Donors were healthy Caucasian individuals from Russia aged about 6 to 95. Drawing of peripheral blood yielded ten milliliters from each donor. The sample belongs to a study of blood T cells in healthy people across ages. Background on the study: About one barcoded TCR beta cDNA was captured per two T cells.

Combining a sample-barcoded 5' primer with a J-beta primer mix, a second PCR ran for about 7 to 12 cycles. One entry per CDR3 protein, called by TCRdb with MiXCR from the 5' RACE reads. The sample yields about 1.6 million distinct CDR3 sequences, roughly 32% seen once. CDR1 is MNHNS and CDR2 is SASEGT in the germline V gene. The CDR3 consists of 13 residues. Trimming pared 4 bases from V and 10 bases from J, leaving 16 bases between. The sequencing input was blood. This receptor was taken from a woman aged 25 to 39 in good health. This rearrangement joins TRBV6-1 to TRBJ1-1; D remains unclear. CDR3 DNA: TGTGCCAGCAGTGGAGTGGTTGGGGAAAGAGCTTTCTTT. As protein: CASSGVVGERAFF.